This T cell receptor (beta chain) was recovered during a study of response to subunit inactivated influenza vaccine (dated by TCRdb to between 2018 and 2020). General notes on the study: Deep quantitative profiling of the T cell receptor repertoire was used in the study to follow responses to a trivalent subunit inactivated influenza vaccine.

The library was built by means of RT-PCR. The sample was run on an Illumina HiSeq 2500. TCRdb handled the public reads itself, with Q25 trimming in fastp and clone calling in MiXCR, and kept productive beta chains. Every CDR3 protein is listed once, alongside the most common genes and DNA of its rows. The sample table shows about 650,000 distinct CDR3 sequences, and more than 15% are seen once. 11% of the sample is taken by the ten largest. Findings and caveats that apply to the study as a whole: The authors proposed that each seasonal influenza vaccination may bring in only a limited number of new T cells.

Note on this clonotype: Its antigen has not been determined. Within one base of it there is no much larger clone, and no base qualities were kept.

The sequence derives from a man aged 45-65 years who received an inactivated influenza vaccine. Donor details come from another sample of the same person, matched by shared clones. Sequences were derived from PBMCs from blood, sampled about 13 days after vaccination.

For the CDR3, the sequence is CAITRGPTYNEQFF. The DNA sequence is TGTGCCATCACAAGGGGGCCCACCTACAATGAGCAGTTCTTC. The chain is assembled from TRBV10-3 and TRBJ2-1; 7 bases in between match TRBD1. Looking up the germline V gene yields CDR1 ENHRY and CDR2 SYGVKD. At the junction V is shortened by 7 bases and J by 2 bases; bases outside the gene matches: 5. The CDR3, cysteine through phenylalanine, is 14 amino acids long. CDR3 DNA only is kept here, 42 bases in frame from base 1.